The T cell receptor (beta chain) under discussion was sequenced for a study of T-cell memory formation after mild COVID-19. This clonotype has only a few counts. The antigen remains undetermined. Looked up from germline, CDR1 is SQVTM and CDR2 is ANQGSEA. The CDR3 spans 13 residues. The J segment lost 4 bases and the V segment lost 7 bases, leaving 9 bases of the junction unmatched. MiXCR was run by TCRdb on the 5' RACE reads, yielding one entry per CDR3 protein. This sample has approximately 300,000 distinct CDR3 sequences; roughly 15% occur once, and the top ten carry roughly a fifth. Notes on the study in general: Whereas later expanders leaned CD4+, clones contracting day 15 to 85 showed a balanced CD4/CD8 makeup.

This rearrangement joins TRBV29-1 to TRBJ1-2; 7 positions agree with TRBD1. The TCR originated in a young man who had mild COVID-19 (a few samples of this study predate the infection). Cell type and time point are not known. Sequencing was carried out using PBMCs or a T cell subset sorted from them (not recorded which). The CDR3 sequence: CSATGSDIYGYTF. CDR3 nucleotides: TGCAGCGCGACAGGGTCCGACATCTATGGCTACACCTTC.